This is a list of T cell receptor beta chains from one sample in a study of regulatory T cells in long-lasting Graves disease. TCRdb fed the multiplex PCR reads into MiXCR, producing one record per CDR3 protein. The table lists around 400,000 distinct CDR3 sequences, about 15% of them singletons, with under 9% in the top ten. This sample also belongs to another study, concerning T cells in Graves' hyperthyroidism and ophthalmopathy.

This specimen was peripheral blood mononuclear cells (PBMCs), taken at new diagnosis, from a patient treated with antithyroid drugs. The receptor source for this set is a woman in her thirties or forties with Graves disease. The CDR3 runs from the conserved cysteine through the conserved F or W. The order of the fields is J gene, D gene, V gene, clone size, CDR3 DNA, CDR3 protein. The D gene is left open where the match is weak. Size values are once, few and many counts, or a class for expanded clones, and some rows have none.

TRBJ1-2	NA	TRBV10-3	many	TGTGCCATCAATGACAGAACTAACTATGGCTACACCTTC	CAINDRTNYGYTF
TRBJ1-2	NA	TRBV6-1	many	TGTGCCAGCAGTCAGGATAACTATGGCTACACCTTC	CASSQDNYGYTF
TRBJ2-3	TRBD2	TRBV5-1	many	TGCGCCAGCAGCTTGGCCCCTCTTCTAGCGGGAGTGACAGATACGCAGTATTTT	CASSLAPLLAGVTDTQYF
TRBJ1-4	TRBD1	TRBV2	many	TGTGCCAGCAGTTTTGGACAGGCGTTACTGCATGCAACTAATGAAAAACTGTTTTTT	CASSFGQALLHATNEKLFF
TRBJ1-6	TRBD1	TRBV6-5	many	TGTGCCAGCAGTTACTACCTCCCTACAGGGGATTCACCCCTCCACTTT	CASSYYLPTGDSPLHF
TRBJ2-7	TRBD1	TRBV20-1	many	TGCAGTGCTAGAGACCCCAGACAGGGGTTCTACGAGCAGTACTTC	CSARDPRQGFYEQYF
TRBJ2-3	NA	TRBV7-9	many	TGTGCCAGCAGCTTAGATCCGGGCCGCACAGATACGCAGTATTTT	CASSLDPGRTDTQYF
TRBJ2-1	NA	TRBV9	NA	TGTGCCAGCAGCGGGGGAGGCAGGTCTGACTACAATGAGCAGTTCTTC	CASSGGGRSDYNEQFF
TRBJ2-7	TRBD2	TRBV6-2/TRBV6-3	NA	TGTGCCAGCAGTTACGCTAGCGGGGCTAGCTCCTACGAGCAGTACTTC	CASSYASGASSYEQYF
TRBJ1-2	NA	TRBV30	NA	TGTGCCTGGAGTGTAATGATCGGCTACACCTTC	CAWSVMIGYTF
TRBJ2-7	TRBD2	TRBV4-3	NA	TGCGCCAGCAGCCAAGATTCAGCGGGAGCCTACGAGCAGTACTTC	CASSQDSAGAYEQYF
TRBJ2-7	TRBD1	TRBV5-1	NA	TGCGCCAGCAGCTTCCGGGACAGGGGATCCACTACGCACTACGAGCAGTACTTC	CASSFRDRGSTTHYEQYF
TRBJ1-2	NA	TRBV28	few	TGTGCCAGCAGTCCTCTTAACCCGTTCTATGGCTACACCTTC	CASSPLNPFYGYTF
TRBJ2-7	TRBD1	TRBV6-1	many	TGTGCCAGCAGTGATTCCGGGACAGGGGAGATGTACGAGCAGTACTTC	CASSDSGTGEMYEQYF
TRBJ1-2	NA	TRBV2	many	TGTGCCAGCAGTGAAACGGGCCACTATGGCTACACCTTC	CASSETGHYGYTF
TRBJ2-1	NA	TRBV7-3	NA	TGTGCCAGCAGCTTAGGGGGGATCGGCTACAATGAGCAGTTCTTC	CASSLGGIGYNEQFF
TRBJ1-2	NA	TRBV3-1	many	TGTGCCAGCAGCGACCCAGGGGATGGCTACACCTTC	CASSDPGDGYTF
TRBJ2-2	TRBD1	TRBV2	many	TGTGCCAGCAGTGAAAATACAGGGGTAACCGGGGAGCTGTTTTTT	CASSENTGVTGELFF
TRBJ2-1	NA	TRBV13	many	TGTGCCAGCAGCTTTTGGTACGAGGGGGGGCTCTACAATGAGCAGTTCTTC	CASSFWYEGGLYNEQFF
TRBJ2-2	NA	TRBV13	NA	TGTGCCAGCAGCTTTCAGGGTCTCGGGGAGCTGTTTTTT	CASSFQGLGELFF
TRBJ2-5	NA	TRBV9	few	TGTGCCAGCAGCGGGGAGGGGGTGGCCCAGTACTTC	CASSGEGVAQYF
TRBJ2-4	NA	TRBV11-3	many	TGTGCCAGCAGCTTACCGGACGGAGTAGCCAAAAACATTCAGTACTTC	CASSLPDGVAKNIQYF
TRBJ1-4	NA	TRBV10-3	many	TGTGCCATCAGTGAGGCGCCTACCTTTGCAACTAATGAAAAACTGTTTTTT	CAISEAPTFATNEKLFF
TRBJ2-2	TRBD2	TRBV28	few	TGTGCCAGCAGTTTAGGTGCTGATCTATGGGGGGGGAAGAACACCGGGGAGCTGTTTTTT	CASSLGADLWGGKNTGELFF
TRBJ2-7	TRBD1	TRBV6-1	many	TGTGCCAGCAGCGACCGGGACAGGGACTACGAGCAGTACTTC	CASSDRDRDYEQYF
TRBJ2-2	NA	TRBV3-1	many	TGTGCCAGCAGCCAAGATTCAAACACCGGGGAGCTGTTTTTT	CASSQDSNTGELFF
TRBJ2-1	NA	TRBV20-1	many	TGCAGTGCCCCTTGGGGGAGGACCCTAAGCTCCTACAATGAGCAGTTCTTC	CSAPWGRTLSSYNEQFF
TRBJ2-7	TRBD1	TRBV7-2	NA	TGTGCCAGCAGCTCAATAGGGGGGACAGGGACGGGGGAGCAGTACTTC	CASSSIGGTGTGEQYF
TRBJ2-3	NA	TRBV24-1	many	TGTGCCACCAGTGATTACCCGCCAGGGCGTGAGACAGATACGCAGTATTTT	CATSDYPPGRETDTQYF
TRBJ2-1	NA	TRBV9	NA	TGTGCCAGCAGCCCACGAGCCAGGGGGGAAATGGGGAATGAGCAGTTCTTC	CASSPRARGEMGNEQFF
TRBJ2-2	NA	TRBV30	NA	TGTGCCTGGACCCGCTCACGTAACACCGGGGAGCTGTTTTTT	CAWTRSRNTGELFF
TRBJ1-3	NA	TRBV3-1	few	TGTGCCTGCGGGGGATTTGGAAACACCATATATTTT	CACGGFGNTIYF
TRBJ2-2	TRBD2	TRBV7-2	few	TGTGCCAGCAGCTTAGAAGGGACTAGCGGGAGGGATACCGGGGAGCTGTTTTTT	CASSLEGTSGRDTGELFF
TRBJ1-3	NA	TRBV12-5	many	TGTGCTAGTGGTCAACCCAGGAGCACCATATATTTT	CASGQPRSTIYF
TRBJ1-1	NA	TRBV5-5	few	TGTGCCAGCAGCTTGGCTCTCTTTGAAGCTTTCTTT	CASSLALFEAFF
TRBJ1-5	NA	TRBV28	few	TGTGCCAGCGGCCTAACCAATCAGCCCCAGCATTTT	CASGLTNQPQHF
TRBJ2-1	NA	TRBV9	many	TGTGCCAGCAGCGTAGACAGTCCTGGCGATGAGCAGTTCTTC	CASSVDSPGDEQFF
TRBJ2-7	TRBD2	TRBV6-1	many	TGTGCCAGCAGTGAAGCTCCCGGACTAGCGCCCCTGTACGAGCAGTACTTC	CASSEAPGLAPLYEQYF
TRBJ1-2	NA	TRBV12-3/TRBV12-4	many	TGTGCCAGCAGTTTTCGGGGGCGGAACTATGGCTACACCTTC	CASSFRGRNYGYTF
TRBJ2-3	NA	TRBV7-2	NA	TGTGCCAGCAGCTTAGCGCCATCTAGCACAGATACGCAGTATTTT	CASSLAPSSTDTQYF
TRBJ2-5	NA	TRBV9	NA	TGTGCCAGCAGCGGGGGATCGGGTGGCCAAGAGACCCAGTACTTC	CASSGGSGGQETQYF
TRBJ2-4	NA	TRBV27	many	TGTGCCAGCAGTCTGTTACCGGGGAAGAACATTCAGTACTTC	CASSLLPGKNIQYF
TRBJ2-7	NA	TRBV30	many	TGTGCCTGGAGTGCAGGAGTCGGATCCTACGAGCAGTACTTC	CAWSAGVGSYEQYF
TRBJ2-1	TRBD1	TRBV18	NA	TGTGCCAGCTCACCACACAGGGGGCTGGGTCGTAATGAGCAGTTCTTC	CASSPHRGLGRNEQFF
TRBJ2-3	TRBD2	TRBV5-4	few	TGTGCCAGCAGCTCCCGGGAGGGCCCAGATACGCAGTATTTT	CASSSREGPDTQYF
TRBJ2-7	NA	TRBV7-2	many	TGTGCCAGCAGCACCACACGAGGATACGAGCAGTACTTC	CASSTTRGYEQYF
TRBJ1-2	NA	TRBV7-9	NA	TGTGCCAGCAGCTTAGGGCCCAGCATCTATGGCTACACCTTC	CASSLGPSIYGYTF
TRBJ2-7	NA	TRBV12-3/TRBV12-4	many	TGTGCCAGCAGCTTAGCTCCCTCCTACGAGCAGTACTTC	CASSLAPSYEQYF
TRBJ1-1	NA	TRBV29-1	NA	TGCAGCGTTGTTCCAGAGAACACTGAAGCTTTCTTT	CSVVPENTEAFF
TRBJ2-3	NA	TRBV7-2	many	TGTGCCAGCAGCTTATATGGGCGGGCGGGCCTGTCAGATACGCAGTATTTT	CASSLYGRAGLSDTQYF
TRBJ2-7	TRBD2	TRBV6-1	many	TGTGCCAGCAGACCGAGCGGGAGTTTTTCCTACGAGCAGTACTTC	CASRPSGSFSYEQYF